This entry features one T cell receptor (beta chain) sequence. Its recognized antigen is unknown. No clone much larger than this one lies a single base away; base qualities are absent. Libraries were made using the immunoSEQ multiplex PCR assay. For the multiplex PCR, a mixture combining 60 forward primers for TCR Vbeta segments and 13 reverse primers for TCR Jbeta segments was used. A multiplex PCR assay on genomic DNA amplified the CDR3 region of rearranged TCR beta genes. The amplified TCR beta libraries were sequenced on the Illumina HiSeq System as 87-base-pair reads. On the study's bioinformatics: A later analysis counted approximately 84 million unique TCR beta chains across the 650 to 700 repertoires, and around 12 million of these chains were shared by at least two donors. Raw reads were error-corrected and collapsed into unique sequences by a nearest-neighbor algorithm in which closely related sequences were merged to remove PCR and sequencing errors. V, D and J gene segments were assigned by aligning CDR3 sequences to IMGT reference sequences. For a sequence to be retained, a match of at least six nucleotides to both a V gene segment and a J gene segment was required. A rearrangement was called productive if the CDR3 had no stop codons and remained in frame with V and J, and every other rearrangement was called non-productive. CDR3 was defined according to IMGT convention as the region running from the second conserved V-encoded cysteine to the conserved J-encoded phenylalanine. In an earlier analysis of roughly 610 of the donors, sequences lacking an unambiguous match to a single V gene segment were excluded. In an earlier analysis of 500 to 750 of the donors, V segments were called functional above 56.7% productive rearrangements and were called segregating when the between-donor standard deviation exceeded 5%. A statistical classification framework was built for diagnosing cytomegalovirus status from the catalog of TCR beta chain sequences. V and J gene assignment, in a later analysis, came from comparing TCR nucleotide sequences with IMGT/GENE-DB human TR gene sequences. Using the TCRdist pipeline, a later analysis assigned CDR3 sequences along with most-parsimonious VDJ recombination scenarios. In a later analysis, every TCR beta chain was defined by the combination of its CDR3 amino acid sequence and its V-gene family, and reads without a unique V-gene family were dropped. A later analysis removed 592 highly shared, low-generation-probability nucleotide sequences to deal with suspected cross-contamination and a sequencing artifact. In a later analysis, a clonal expansion index for each public chain was calculated from normalized within-repertoire ranks of inferred template counts. A later analysis computed generation probabilities with a VDJ recombination model fitted to out-of-frame rearrangements, and checked the results against IGoR. Hypergeometric tests were used in a later analysis to score TCR-TCR, TCR-HLA and TCR-CMV co-occurrence, with a repertoire-size bias correction applied to the TCR pairs. False discovery rates were estimated in a later analysis by permuting HLA or CMV assignments 20 times. In a later analysis, co-occurring TCRs were grouped using DBSCAN, and TCRdist sequence similarity was added for clustering within HLA-allele-positive subsets. For co-occurrence clustering, repertoires with fewer than 30,000 or more than 120,000 public chains were excluded, along with several repertoires with anomalous nucleotide sharing. TCRdb carries this immuneACCESS record with in-frame sequences only. Its versions omit some clonotypes, under half of them owing to an unresolved V gene in the studies checked, with the rest unexplained. V, J and clone size reflect that table, while D and trimming were determined from the DNA. For this sample there are some 220,000 clones; more than 60% appear just once. The ten biggest clones cover roughly 2.5% of the sample.

This entry is derived from a study of cytomegalovirus exposure and HLA in healthy donors (dated by TCRdb to 2016 to 2017). Notes on the research overall: An earlier analysis of approximately 640 of the donors reported 250 to 350 Gb of sequence data and more than 90 million unique TCR beta sequences from 190 million or so T cells. In a later analysis, previously published TCR beta repertoires from several hundred donors were re-analyzed and high-resolution HLA genotyping was added so that TCR occurrence patterns could be studied. Rather than using new phenotypic data, the later analysis identified candidate immune exposures from TCR beta sequences and from how often those sequences occurred across donors. All discovery cohort repertoires had been generated on a single sequencing platform. The study aimed to test whether signatures of past pathogen exposure could be identified by cataloging public T cell receptors. Four to six DR-DQ haplotypes were handled as single units for association and clustering, since linkage in the cohort was strong. The number of typed donors differed by locus: about 620-640 for A, B, C, DRB1 and DQB1; 500 to 550 for DQA1; over 600 for DPA1; and around 470 for DPB1. High-throughput TCR immunosequencing, statistical association of individual TCRs with disease status, and machine learning were combined to predict cytomegalovirus infection status. An early release covering some 640 HLA-typed donors comprised roughly 300 gigabases of sequencing data and around 85 million unique TCR sequences. The study used immunosequencing to profile the T cell repertoires of 600 to 850 subjects and linked those repertoires to cytomegalovirus serostatus. In an earlier analysis of 587 of the donors, high-throughput TCR beta sequencing was used to judge whether each TCR beta V gene segment behaved as functional or pseudogenic. Donor age, sex, ethnicity and CMV serostatus were compiled together with the repertoire data. Of the 350 to 400 genotyped donors, about 84% fell in the genetic ancestry cluster associated with self-reported Caucasian donors. Among some 400 genotyped donors of the cohort, an average of approximately 240,000 unique TCR beta nucleotide sequences were sequenced per donor, roughly 20% of them non-productive. Both class I and class II loci were covered by HLA typing, at four-digit resolution. In a later genetic analysis, genome-wide SNP genotypes for about three fifths of the roughly 670 donors were used, and that subset was treated as a discovery cohort. A separate validation cohort of roughly 130 different subjects was used in addition to the roughly 640-subject first cohort. Overall results and qualifications from the work: Because HLA typing was unavailable for some donors at each locus, only the typed subset was used in association tests. A further reported finding was that TCR beta sequences accurately predicted the HLA-A and HLA-B alleles for most subjects in the first cohort. A later genetic analysis reported fewer N-insertions in productive TCRs among donors in an Asian-associated ancestry cluster than the approximately 700-donor mean. In a later analysis, the rate of TCR association differed among HLA loci, with DRB1 alleles having the most associated TCRs and HLA-C alleles having the fewest. A cluster of highly shared sequence variants was judged likely to be a technical artifact of the sequencing pipeline. A few of the identified cytomegalovirus-associated TCR beta chains were confirmed in vitro to be specific for cytomegalovirus antigens. In a later genetic analysis, a missense DCLRE1C variant was associated with V-gene and J-gene trimming of TCR beta chains, and the association was replicated in an independent cohort. Presence/absence analyses assumed roughly uniform sequencing depth across donors, an assumption that may not hold. Assigning TCR associations to individual alleles was difficult when HLA alleles, especially DR and DQ, strongly co-occurred. Across donors, most TCR sequences were observed very rarely, whereas some public TCRs were present in many individuals. The study listed 150 to 200 TCR beta chains as associated with cytomegalovirus. In a later analysis, most CMV-associated TCR beta chains were found to appear HLA-restricted, with HLA associations seemingly driven largely by CMV exposure. Linkage disequilibrium might explain the correlated functional status among segregating V segments, but an unknown experimental factor could not be ruled out. The authors suggested that the approach could potentially be extended to other disease states and immunological phenotypes. A later analysis reported that several top co-occurrence clusters appeared linked to parvovirus B19, influenza, CMV and Epstein-Barr virus. The only immune exposure information available for the cohort was CMV serostatus. This cohort had only TCR beta chains sequenced, and the lack of alpha or paired-chain data limited which features could be detected. Some IMGT-functional V segments, including TRBV6-2 and TRBV6-3, could not be distinguished by the 87-base-pair reads and were therefore excluded. In a later analysis, 16,951 TCR beta sequences were associated with specific HLA alleles at a false discovery rate of 0.05. The classifier was reported to diagnose cytomegalovirus status with high specificity and sensitivity in both the original and validation cohorts. The earlier analysis of approximately 590 of the donors excluded seventeen rarely observed V segments, including chromosome 9 orphons, because counts were too low. An earlier analysis of approximately 600 of the donors showed that most TCR beta V segments appeared in productive rearrangements either about 87% or about 30% of the time, which broadly matched IMGT annotations. Compared with equally common non-associated chains, HLA-associated TCR beta chains in a later analysis were more clonally expanded and had lower generation probabilities.

The cohort consisted of approximately 690 healthy bone marrow donors. At the time of sampling, all cohort members were nominally healthy, though unrecorded immune exposures were likely present. The donor was CMV seropositive and belonged to the group of more than 250 seropositive cohort members. Each donor provided a peripheral blood sample, and peripheral blood mononuclear cells were used for TCR beta sequencing. Genomic DNA extraction from the blood cell samples was performed with the Qiagen DNeasy Blood Extraction Kit. CDR1 ENHRY and CDR2 SYGVKD are derived from the germline V gene. The CDR3 measures 14 amino acids from cysteine to phenylalanine. The only DNA kept is the CDR3, 42 bases in frame from the first base. Trimming takes 6 bases off V and 1 base off J; junction bases not matched to a gene: 4.

The chain uses TRBV10-3 and TRBJ2-5; 8 bases in the middle match TRBD2. The sequence came from a woman in her sixties or seventies in good health and CMV-seropositive. Sequenced: PBMCs. The CDR3 reads as follows: CAIRSTSGQETQYF. The DNA sequence is TGTGCCATCAGATCCACTAGCGGCCAAGAGACCCAGTACTTC.